The clone carrying this TCR beta chain was seen a single time. Its matching antigen is unknown. The data derive from a study of identifying expanded T cells in peripheral blood. Study-level findings and limits: Two-week clone count variance significantly increased as total template count grew.

V lost 11 bases, J lost 3 bases, and 9 bases stayed unmatched. CDR3 length: 14 amino acids. Germline V CDR1 and CDR2: LNHDA, SQIVND (reference sequence). Repertoires were generated with immunoSEQ multiplex PCR, while TCRdb's copy carries only in-frame clones and drops some. The sample shows about 85,000 clones, 70% to 90% of them seen only once. Healthy donors had no documented immune events, such as infections, while sampled. The chain employs TRBV19 and TRBJ2-7; 11 bases are shared with TRBD1. Sequenced sample: blood. This receptor was obtained from a person aged 18-69 years in good health. The CDR3 DNA sequence: TGTGCCTCGACACCCGGGACAGGGGGCTACGAGCAGTACTTC. It codes for CASTPGTGGYEQYF.